The sequence of this T cell receptor beta chain was determined in a study of identifying expanded T cells in peripheral blood (dated by TCRdb to between 2017 and 2020). The study in broad terms: Four technical replicates, made by sequencing separate aliquots from the same pool of genomic DNA, were compared pairwise.

During the collection period, no infections or other immune events were recorded for the healthy donors. Time-dependent variance in a beta-binomial model of T-cell clone differential abundance was calibrated using healthy-donor blood repertoires as a training cohort. The training cohort comprised about ten healthy donors, 3 female and 7 male. The donors were between roughly 29 and 65 years old, with an average age of approximately 47 years. Whole blood was collected from each healthy donor at three time points spaced about 14 days apart and obtained from a commercial supplier. For immunosequencing, genomic DNA was extracted from whole blood that had not been sorted. According to the germline V gene, CDR1 reads SGHVS and CDR2 reads FNYEAQ. The junction shows trimming of 8 bases on V and 2 bases on J, and the gene matches do not reach 5 bases of it. Taken from cysteine to phenylalanine, the CDR3 has 15 residues. The kept DNA is CDR3 alone, 45 bases in frame from the first base.

The immunoSEQ Assay, which relies on bias-controlled multiplex PCR amplification of genomic DNA, was used to profile TCRbeta CDR3 regions. Turning to the authors' computational methods: To quantify the absolute abundance of each unique TCRbeta CDR3 region, the sequences were collapsed and filtered. Differential abundance was assessed using a binomial (Fisher-equivalent) model and a beta-binomial model in which time-dependent variance fitted from healthy donors was added. Clones with fewer than 5 combined templates were removed, and a clone was called differentially abundant if the clone's Benjamini-Hochberg FDR was below 0.01. Using the form v = (b*log(k)+a)^2, the beta-binomial variance was modeled as a function of the total template count across the two samples. Held by TCRdb, this immuneACCESS table contains in-frame sequences only and omits some clones. Under half of the omission traces to an unresolved V gene where checked; the cause of the rest is unknown. The V and J calls and clone size were taken over from that table, and D and trimming were inferred from the DNA. The sample has 95,000 to 100,000 clones on record, around nine tenths of them singletons. The ten largest make up roughly a sixth of the sample.

General conclusions and limits of the study: The authors expected that over much longer intervals, such as months to years, biological variance in healthy repertoires might increase even further. Variance in clone template counts between approximately 2-week samples significantly increased with total template count across all healthy donors. Both the number of clones called differentially abundant and the false-positive rate were significantly reduced by the beta-binomial model across all healthy-donor time intervals. The binomial model flagged about 1.1 differentially abundant clones between technical replicates but around 15 over about 2 weeks and approximately 18 over around four weeks.

To note about this clone: Its binding antigen is unknown. Per-nucleotide qualities are absent, and no much larger clonotype sits a single base away.

Sequencing was carried out using blood. The receptor was derived from a person aged 18-70 years in good health. This chain is built from TRBV7-6 and TRBJ2-3; 12 middle bases align to TRBD2. The CDR3 protein is CASDSSGGATDTQYF. The nucleotide sequence reads TGTGCCAGCGACTCTAGCGGGGGGGCCACAGATACGCAGTATTTT.